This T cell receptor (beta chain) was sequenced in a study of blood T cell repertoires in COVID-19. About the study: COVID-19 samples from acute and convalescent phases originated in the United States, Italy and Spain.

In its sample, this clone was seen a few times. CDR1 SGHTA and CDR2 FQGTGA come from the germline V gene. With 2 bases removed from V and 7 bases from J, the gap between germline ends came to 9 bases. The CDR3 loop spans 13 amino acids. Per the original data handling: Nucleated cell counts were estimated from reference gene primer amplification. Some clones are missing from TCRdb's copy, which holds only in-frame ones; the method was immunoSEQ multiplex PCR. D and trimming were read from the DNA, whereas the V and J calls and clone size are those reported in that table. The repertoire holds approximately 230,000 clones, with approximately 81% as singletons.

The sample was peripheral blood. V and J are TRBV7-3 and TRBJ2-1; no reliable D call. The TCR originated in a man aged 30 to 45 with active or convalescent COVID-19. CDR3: CASSLAPRNEQFF. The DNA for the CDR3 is TGTGCCAGCAGCTTAGCCCCTCGGAATGAGCAGTTCTTC.